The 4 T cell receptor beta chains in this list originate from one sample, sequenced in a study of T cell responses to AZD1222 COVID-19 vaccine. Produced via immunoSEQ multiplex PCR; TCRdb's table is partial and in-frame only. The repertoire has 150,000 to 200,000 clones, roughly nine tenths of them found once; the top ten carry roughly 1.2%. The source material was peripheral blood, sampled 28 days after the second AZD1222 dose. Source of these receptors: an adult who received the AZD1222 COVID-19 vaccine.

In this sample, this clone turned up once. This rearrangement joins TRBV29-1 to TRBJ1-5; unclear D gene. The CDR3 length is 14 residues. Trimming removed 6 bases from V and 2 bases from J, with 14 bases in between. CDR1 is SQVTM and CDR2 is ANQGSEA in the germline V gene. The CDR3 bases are TGCAGCGTCGCAAGGGATTCCGGCAATCAGCCCCAGCATTTT. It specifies CSVARDSGNQPQHF.

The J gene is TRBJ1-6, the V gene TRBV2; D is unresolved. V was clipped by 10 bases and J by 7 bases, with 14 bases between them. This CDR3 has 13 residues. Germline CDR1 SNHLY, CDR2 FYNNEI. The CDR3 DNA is TGTGCCACGTCAGCCATACTGAATTCACCCCTCCACTTT. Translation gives CATSAILNSPLHF.

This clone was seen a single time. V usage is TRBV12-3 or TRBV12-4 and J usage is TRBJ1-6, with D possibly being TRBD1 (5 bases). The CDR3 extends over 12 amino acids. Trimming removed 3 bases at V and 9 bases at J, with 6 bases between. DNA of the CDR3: TGTGCCAGCAGTTTTGGGGGTTCACCCCTCCACTTT. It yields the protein CASSFGGSPLHF.

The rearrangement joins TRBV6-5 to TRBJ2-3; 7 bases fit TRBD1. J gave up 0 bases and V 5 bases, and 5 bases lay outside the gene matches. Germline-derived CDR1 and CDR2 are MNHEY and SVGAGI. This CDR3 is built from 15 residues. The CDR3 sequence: CASSLGQASTDTQYF. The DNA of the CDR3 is TGTGCCAGCAGTCTTGGACAGGCTAGCACAGATACGCAGTATTTT.